The sequence of this TCR beta chain was determined in a study of T cells after yellow fever vaccination. Universal primer sites and UMIs were introduced during 5'RACE template-switching synthesis of TCR cDNA. Via MiXCR, TCRdb re-called the 5' RACE reads, giving one row per CDR3 protein. The sample has 240,000 or so distinct CDR3 sequences; 6.5% to 8.5% are singletons. The CDR3 is 13 residues long. V was pared by 0 bases and J by 4 bases, with 4 bases between. Germline values: CDR1 LGHNA, CDR2 YSLEER. The sample holds many counts of this clonotype. The chain combines TRBV4-3 with TRBJ1-5, with D unresolved. This clonotype was sampled from a man aged 25-45 years who received the YFV17D yellow fever vaccine. The source was CD4+ T cells sorted from PBMCs, collected 15 days after the yellow fever booster vaccination. CDR3 DNA: TGCGCCAGCAGCCAAGACAGAAATCAGCCCCAGCATTTT. This gives the protein CASSQDRNQPQHF.